This TCR beta chain was profiled in a study of blood T cell repertoires in COVID-19. Background on the study: The cDNA or gDNA used as material had been derived from T cells, B-cell-depleted T cells, or PBMCs.

This CDR3 has 16 amino acids. Trimming removed 4 bases from V and 4 bases from J, with 16 bases in between. Germline-derived CDR1 and CDR2 are MGHRA and YSYEKL. In terms of age and location, participants ranged from about 18 to 100 years and lived in approximately 26 US areas. Recovered Cohort 3 donors showed two negative PCRs, clearance, or symptom resolution. As handled by the study authors: Amplification from reference gene primers served as the basis for estimated nucleated cell counts. Only in-frame clones appear in the TCRdb table, and some are missing; sequencing was by immunoSEQ multiplex PCR. That table gives V, J and clone size, and the DNA gave D and trimming. The sample shows about 330,000 clones, 70% to 90% of them seen only once.

The specimen sequenced was PBMCs or T cells enriched from blood (not recorded which). The chain combines TRBV4-1 with TRBJ1-4; D is perhaps TRBD1 (6 bases). This sequence originates from a woman in her twenties or thirties who had recovered from COVID-19. The CDR3 sequence: CASSRTQGPVNEKLFF. The CDR3 DNA sequence: TGCGCCAGCAGCCGGACCCAGGGGCCGGTTAATGAAAAACTGTTTTTT.